The T cell receptor beta chain under discussion was sequenced for a study of cytomegalovirus exposure and HLA in healthy donors. Germline CDR1 is MGHDK and CDR2 is SYGVNS. The CDR3 length is 15 residues. V was pared by 3 bases and J by 5 bases, with 17 bases between. This clone appeared a few times. Its target is not known. Regarding the study as a whole: Most CMV-associated TCR beta chains appeared HLA-restricted in a later analysis. Analysis was carried out at a later point, and it linked a missense DCLRE1C variant to TCR beta V- and J-gene trimming. Altogether, some 160 TCR beta chains were recorded as cytomegalovirus-associated.

With 60 Vbeta and 13 Jbeta primers, the PCR was carried out. Measured with immunoSEQ multiplex PCR; TCRdb has only the in-frame clones, and not every one. The sample lists about 160,000 clones; 71% were seen once. The sequencing sample was made of PBMCs. The clonotype comes from a woman in her thirties in good health and CMV-seronegative. The chain recombines TRBV25-1 with TRBJ2-7; D is perhaps TRBD2 (6 bases). The CDR3 loop reads CASSDPGTGGDEQYF. The CDR3 nucleotides are TGTGCCAGCAGTGACCCCGGGACTGGCGGCGACGAGCAGTACTTC.